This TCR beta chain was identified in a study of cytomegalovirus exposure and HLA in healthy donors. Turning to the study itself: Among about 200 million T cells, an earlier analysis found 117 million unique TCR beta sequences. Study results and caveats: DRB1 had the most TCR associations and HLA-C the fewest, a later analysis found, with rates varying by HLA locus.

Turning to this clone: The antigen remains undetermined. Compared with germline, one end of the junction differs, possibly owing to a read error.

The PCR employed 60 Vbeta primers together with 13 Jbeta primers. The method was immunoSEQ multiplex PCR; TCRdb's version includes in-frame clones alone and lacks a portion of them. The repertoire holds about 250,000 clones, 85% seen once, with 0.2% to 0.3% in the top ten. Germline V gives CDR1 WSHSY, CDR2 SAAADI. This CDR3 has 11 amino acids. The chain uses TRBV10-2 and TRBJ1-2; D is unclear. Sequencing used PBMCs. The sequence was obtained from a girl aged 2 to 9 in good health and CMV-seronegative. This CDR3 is CASTATQALSF. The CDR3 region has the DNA TGCGCCAGCACCGCGACCCAGGCTCTCTCCTTC.